This is a list of T cell receptor beta chains from one sample in a study of blood T cell repertoires in COVID-19. Method: immunoSEQ multiplex PCR; TCRdb's copy keeps in-frame clones and lacks some. The sample contains roughly 280,000 clones, less than 90% of which appear only once. Sequenced material: peripheral blood. All receptors derive from a man aged 25 to 45 with active or convalescent COVID-19. The CDR3 runs from the conserved cysteine through the conserved F or W. The D gene is left open where the match is weak. Clone size is shown for a subset of rows, as once, few, many or a class of expanded clone.

V gene	clone size	J gene	D gene	CDR3 DNA	CDR3 protein
TRBV7-9	once	TRBJ1-2	-	TGTGCCAGCAGCCCCAGTGGGGGGACGGTCTATGGCTACACCTTC	CASSPSGGTVYGYTF
TRBV13	-	TRBJ2-7	TRBD2	TGTGCCAGCAGCTTAGGACTAGCGGGGGTCTACGAGCAGTACTTC	CASSLGLAGVYEQYF
TRBV9	once	TRBJ1-3	-	TGTGCCAGCAGCGTAGAACCGGGGTGGAACACCATATATTTT	CASSVEPGWNTIYF
TRBV13	few	TRBJ2-5	TRBD2	TGTGCCAGCAGCTCGGGGACTATCGGGACCCAGTACTTC	CASSSGTIGTQYF
TRBV6-4	-	TRBJ1-1	-	TGTGCCAGCAGTGACGACTCTGGCAGGGTAGCTTTCTTT	CASSDDSGRVAFF
TRBV10-1	-	TRBJ1-6	-	TGCGCCAGCCCGATTGGAGATTCACCCCTCCACTTT	CASPIGDSPLHF
TRBV23-1	-	TRBJ2-7	TRBD1	TGCGCCAGCACTCCGCACAGGGGGCATCACGAGCAGTACTTC	CASTPHRGHHEQYF
TRBV11-2	few	TRBJ1-2	TRBD1	TGTGCCAGCAGCCGGACCGGGACAGGGGTTAACTATGGCTACACCTTC	CASSRTGTGVNYGYTF
TRBV5-6	-	TRBJ2-3	-	TGTGCCAGCAGCTTGGCCGGGGATACGCAGTATTTT	CASSLAGDTQYF
TRBV5-6	-	TRBJ1-2	-	TGTGCCAGCAGCCTAAGGAGCGGACCCAATGGCTACACCTTC	CASSLRSGPNGYTF
TRBV6-5	-	TRBJ2-3	-	TGTGCCAGCAGCCGCTGGAGTCACACAGATACGCAGTATTTT	CASSRWSHTDTQYF
TRBV3-1/TRBV3-2	few	TRBJ1-5	-	TGTGCCAGCAGCCCGCTAAAGCGGGAGCCCCAGCATTTT	CASSPLKREPQHF
TRBV30	-	TRBJ1-2	TRBD1	TGTGCCTGGAGCGACAGGGGGCGGGACTATGGCTACACCTTC	CAWSDRGRDYGYTF
TRBV6-2/TRBV6-3	-	TRBJ2-6	TRBD2	TGTGCCAGCAGTTCCCGGGAGGTGACCAGGTCTGGGGCCAACGTCCTGACTTTC	CASSSREVTRSGANVLTF
TRBV30	-	TRBJ2-7	TRBD1	TGTGCCTGGAGTGTTTCAGGGGGCTACGAGCAGTACTTC	CAWSVSGGYEQYF
TRBV6-5	-	TRBJ1-2	-	TGTGCCAGCAGTACAGGGAGCTTCGGCTACACCTTC	CASSTGSFGYTF
TRBV19	-	TRBJ1-2	-	TGTGCCAGTAGTCCGGGACAAGGAAGTCCCTATGGCTACACCTTC	CASSPGQGSPYGYTF